Listed below are T cell receptor beta chains from one sample, sequenced in a study of blood T cells in healthy people across ages. MiXCR, applied by TCRdb to the 5' RACE reads, yields one record per CDR3 protein. The sample records 650,000 to 1,000,000 distinct CDR3 sequences, about 34% being singletons. Material: blood. Source of these receptors: a man between 18 and 29 years old in good health. Both conserved end residues are part of each CDR3. Fields, in order: J gene, clone size, D gene, V gene, CDR3 protein, CDR3 DNA. The D gene is left open where the match is weak. Clone size is stated in some rows and not others, as once, few, many or a class when expanded.

j_gene: TRBJ1-4; abundance: many; d_gene: .; v_gene: TRBV4-2; CDR3aa: CASSQERGNEKLFF; CDR3nt: TGTGCCAGCAGCCAAGAAAGGGGTAATGAAAAACTGTTTTTT
j_gene: TRBJ2-5; abundance: many; d_gene: .; v_gene: TRBV10-3; CDR3aa: CAISDPTGRETQYF; CDR3nt: TGTGCCATCAGTGACCCGACAGGACGGGAGACCCAGTACTTC
j_gene: TRBJ2-3; abundance: many; d_gene: TRBD2; v_gene: TRBV20-1; CDR3aa: CSARTPGLAGGTDTQYF; CDR3nt: TGCAGTGCTAGAACCCCTGGACTAGCGGGGGGTACAGATACGCAGTATTTT
j_gene: TRBJ2-3; abundance: few; d_gene: TRBD1; v_gene: TRBV10-3; CDR3aa: CAISGTGPDTQYF; CDR3nt: TGTGCCATCAGTGGGACAGGGCCAGATACGCAGTATTTT
j_gene: TRBJ1-6; abundance: .; d_gene: .; v_gene: TRBV5-1; CDR3aa: CASSPTPTAASRNSPLHF; CDR3nt: TGCGCCAGCAGCCCAACTCCGACAGCGGCATCAAGGAATTCACCCCTCCACTTT
j_gene: TRBJ1-1; abundance: few; d_gene: .; v_gene: TRBV6-1; CDR3aa: CASSVGGGENTEAFF; CDR3nt: TGTGCCAGCAGTGTAGGTGGCGGGGAAAACACTGAAGCTTTCTTT
j_gene: TRBJ1-6; abundance: few; d_gene: TRBD1; v_gene: TRBV20-1; CDR3aa: CSAFRDRNSPLHF; CDR3nt: TGCAGTGCTTTCCGGGACAGGAATTCACCCCTCCACTTT
j_gene: TRBJ2-1; abundance: many; d_gene: TRBD1; v_gene: TRBV7-9; CDR3aa: CASSSLQGSTSNEQFF; CDR3nt: TGTGCCAGCAGCTCCCTACAGGGGTCCACTTCCAATGAGCAGTTCTTC
j_gene: TRBJ1-1; abundance: .; d_gene: .; v_gene: TRBV5-1; CDR3aa: CASSLPNDEPQGRYTEAFF; CDR3nt: TGCGCCAGCAGCTTGCCCAACGATGAGCCCCAAGGTCGCTACACTGAAGCTTTCTTT
j_gene: TRBJ2-4; abundance: few; d_gene: TRBD2; v_gene: TRBV7-2; CDR3aa: CASSLAGRVRDIQYF; CDR3nt: TGTGCCAGCAGCTTAGCTGGGAGGGTTCGGGACATTCAGTACTTC
j_gene: TRBJ2-1; abundance: few; d_gene: TRBD1; v_gene: TRBV4-2; CDR3aa: CASSQRTGGEKNEQFF; CDR3nt: TGTGCCAGCAGCCAAAGGACAGGGGGCGAAAAAAATGAGCAGTTCTTC
j_gene: TRBJ2-7; abundance: many; d_gene: TRBD1; v_gene: TRBV7-2; CDR3aa: CASSSDRGSYEQYF; CDR3nt: TGTGCCAGCAGCTCAGACAGGGGCTCCTACGAGCAGTACTTC
j_gene: TRBJ2-5; abundance: .; d_gene: .; v_gene: TRBV3-1; CDR3aa: CASSRSEGEETQYF; CDR3nt: TGTGCCAGCAGCCGTTCGGAGGGGGAAGAGACCCAGTACTTC
j_gene: TRBJ2-1; abundance: .; d_gene: .; v_gene: TRBV20-1; CDR3aa: CSARDSRSYNEQFF; CDR3nt: TGCAGTGCTAGAGATTCAAGGTCCTACAATGAGCAGTTCTTC
j_gene: TRBJ1-2; abundance: .; d_gene: .; v_gene: TRBV7-2; CDR3aa: CASSSPQGLRGYTF; CDR3nt: TGTGCCAGCAGCTCACCACAGGGTTTACGTGGCTACACCTTC
j_gene: TRBJ2-7; abundance: once; d_gene: TRBD2; v_gene: TRBV27; CDR3aa: CASSLAGGGPHEQYF; CDR3nt: TGTGCCAGCAGTTTGGCTGGCGGGGGGCCCCACGAGCAGTACTTC
j_gene: TRBJ1-5; abundance: .; d_gene: .; v_gene: TRBV20-1; CDR3aa: CSASAGNQPQHF; CDR3nt: TGCAGTGCGAGCGCCGGCAATCAGCCCCAGCATTTT
j_gene: TRBJ1-2; abundance: few; d_gene: .; v_gene: TRBV21-1; CDR3aa: CASSKALSGYGYTF; CDR3nt: TGTGCCAGCAGCAAAGCGCTTTCAGGATATGGCTACACCTTC
j_gene: TRBJ2-7; abundance: .; d_gene: TRBD1; v_gene: TRBV29-1; CDR3aa: CSAKTGSTYEQYF; CDR3nt: TGCAGCGCTAAGACAGGGAGCACCTACGAGCAGTACTTC
j_gene: TRBJ1-1; abundance: .; d_gene: .; v_gene: TRBV12-3/TRBV12-4; CDR3aa: CACRGGGRLEAFF; CDR3nt: TGTGCCTGCCGCGGGGGTGGTAGACTTGAAGCTTTCTTT
j_gene: TRBJ2-5; abundance: few; d_gene: .; v_gene: TRBV14; CDR3aa: CASSQVGGHGLYEQYF; CDR3nt: TGTGCCAGCAGCCAAGTCGGGGGGCACGGTCTCTATGAGCAGTACTTC
j_gene: TRBJ2-7; abundance: .; d_gene: TRBD1; v_gene: TRBV18; CDR3aa: CASSPIGQGRHEQYF; CDR3nt: TGTGCCAGCTCACCGATAGGACAGGGGAGACACGAGCAGTACTTC
j_gene: TRBJ1-5; abundance: .; d_gene: .; v_gene: TRBV27; CDR3aa: CASSVGHDQPQHF; CDR3nt: TGTGCCAGCAGTGTCGGACATGATCAGCCCCAGCATTTT
j_gene: TRBJ2-2; abundance: .; d_gene: .; v_gene: TRBV5-6; CDR3aa: CASSLVEGADTGELFF; CDR3nt: TGTGCCAGCAGCTTGGTGGAGGGCGCGGACACCGGGGAGCTGTTTTTT
j_gene: TRBJ1-4; abundance: many; d_gene: .; v_gene: TRBV5-1; CDR3aa: CASHQGTANEKLFF; CDR3nt: TGCGCCAGCCACCAGGGGACGGCGAATGAAAAACTGTTTTTT
j_gene: TRBJ1-4; abundance: .; d_gene: TRBD1; v_gene: TRBV16; CDR3aa: CASSQSSGQINEKLFF; CDR3nt: TGTGCCAGCAGCCAATCCTCGGGACAGATCAATGAAAAACTGTTTTTT
j_gene: TRBJ2-1; abundance: .; d_gene: TRBD2; v_gene: TRBV20-1; CDR3aa: CSASTSGGRYEQFF; CDR3nt: TGCAGTGCTAGTACTAGCGGGGGTCGGTATGAGCAGTTCTTC
j_gene: TRBJ2-3; abundance: .; d_gene: .; v_gene: TRBV28; CDR3aa: CASTLRRGPSTDTQYF; CDR3nt: TGTGCCAGCACCCTTAGGAGGGGGCCTAGCACAGATACGCAGTATTTT
j_gene: TRBJ2-3; abundance: .; d_gene: .; v_gene: TRBV6-6; CDR3aa: CASQGLLTDTQYF; CDR3nt: TGTGCCTCCCAAGGGCTGCTCACAGATACGCAGTATTTT
j_gene: TRBJ2-7; abundance: .; d_gene: TRBD2; v_gene: TRBV20-1; CDR3aa: CSARDIGLANEQYF; CDR3nt: TGCAGTGCTAGAGATATCGGACTAGCGAACGAGCAGTACTTC
j_gene: TRBJ2-3; abundance: .; d_gene: .; v_gene: TRBV7-2; CDR3aa: CASSDPATDTQYF; CDR3nt: TGTGCCAGCAGCGATCCGGCCACAGATACGCAGTATTTT
j_gene: TRBJ2-7; abundance: .; d_gene: TRBD1; v_gene: TRBV12-3/TRBV12-4; CDR3aa: CASSTGATYNEQYF; CDR3nt: TGTGCCAGCAGTACAGGGGCCACCTACAATGAGCAGTACTTC
j_gene: TRBJ2-3; abundance: few; d_gene: .; v_gene: TRBV21-1; CDR3aa: CASSNRGRGIGTDTQYF; CDR3nt: TGTGCCAGCAGCAATAGGGGCAGGGGGATCGGCACAGATACGCAGTATTTT
j_gene: TRBJ1-6; abundance: .; d_gene: .; v_gene: TRBV15; CDR3aa: CATSPHTNSPLHF; CDR3nt: TGTGCCACCAGCCCTCACACGAATTCACCCCTCCACTTT
j_gene: TRBJ2-7; abundance: many; d_gene: .; v_gene: TRBV12-3/TRBV12-4; CDR3aa: CASSFVLTYEQYF; CDR3nt: TGTGCCAGCAGTTTTGTACTCACCTACGAGCAGTACTTC
j_gene: TRBJ2-2; abundance: .; d_gene: .; v_gene: TRBV7-2; CDR3aa: CASSLAPPGRTGELFF; CDR3nt: TGTGCCAGCAGCTTAGCGCCGCCAGGGCGAACCGGGGAGCTGTTTTTT
j_gene: TRBJ2-2; abundance: few; d_gene: TRBD2; v_gene: TRBV12-3/TRBV12-4; CDR3aa: CASSRPTEREYTGELFF; CDR3nt: TGTGCCAGCAGTAGGCCCACCGAGCGGGAGTACACCGGGGAGCTGTTTTTT
j_gene: TRBJ1-2; abundance: few; d_gene: TRBD1; v_gene: TRBV28; CDR3aa: CASSLLQGANYGYTF; CDR3nt: TGTGCCAGCAGTTTATTACAGGGGGCGAACTATGGCTACACCTTC
j_gene: TRBJ1-2; abundance: .; d_gene: TRBD1; v_gene: TRBV6-2/TRBV6-3; CDR3aa: CASSDGTAQTFGYGYTF; CDR3nt: TGTGCCAGCAGTGATGGGACAGCCCAAACCTTTGGCTATGGCTACACCTTC
j_gene: TRBJ2-3; abundance: .; d_gene: TRBD1; v_gene: TRBV5-6; CDR3aa: CASSWGTRQGPGTDTQYF; CDR3nt: TGTGCCAGCAGCTGGGGAACTCGACAGGGGCCGGGCACAGATACGCAGTATTTT